This is a list of T cell receptor beta chains from one sample in a study of blood T cells in healthy people across ages. MiXCR, run by TCRdb on the 5' RACE reads, gives a single entry per CDR3 protein. The top ten hold over 20% of the sample, which has hundreds of thousands of distinct CDR3 sequences, 58% seen once. Sequencing was performed on blood. The receptors were sampled from a man aged 30 to 45 in good health. Each CDR3 is given with its conserved first and last residue. A D gene is named only where the DNA matches it firmly. A row's size may be missing; if present it is once, few, many or a size class.

CDR3,DNA,size,D,J,V
CSVRLLAGYQSSYEQYF,TGCAGTGTAAGACTACTAGCGGGATACCAGAGCTCCTACGAGCAGTACTTC,NA,TRBD2,TRBJ2-7,TRBV20-1
CASSEEGGSYEQFF,TGTGCCAGCAGCGAGGAGGGGGGCAGCTATGAGCAGTTCTTC,NA,NA,TRBJ2-1,TRBV3-1
CASSPTGTMSYGYTF,TGTGCCAGCAGCCCTACAGGGACCATGAGTTATGGCTACACCTTC,NA,NA,TRBJ1-2,TRBV7-2
CASSWRLAGGDDWNNEQFF,TGTGCCAGCAGCTGGAGACTAGCGGGGGGCGACGACTGGAACAATGAGCAGTTCTTC,NA,TRBD2,TRBJ2-1,TRBV7-9
CASTKVGEAGNYGYTF,TGTGCCAGCACCAAGGTGGGGGAAGCGGGTAACTATGGCTACACCTTC,NA,NA,TRBJ1-2,TRBV7-3
CASSPSDRDASYEQYF,TGTGCCAGCAGTCCCTCAGACAGAGACGCATCCTACGAGCAGTACTTC,NA,NA,TRBJ2-7,TRBV12-3/TRBV12-4
CASSLRIQGLDTQYF,TGTGCCAGCAGCTTAAGGATACAGGGATTAGATACGCAGTATTTT,NA,NA,TRBJ2-3,TRBV7-9
CSARGAGRAYEQYF,TGCAGTGCTAGGGGGGCAGGGCGCGCCTACGAGCAGTACTTC,few,NA,TRBJ2-7,TRBV20-1
CAITPGGNYGYTF,TGTGCCATCACTCCAGGCGGCAACTATGGCTACACCTTC,NA,NA,TRBJ1-2,TRBV10-3
CASSFTSGSGNEQYF,TGTGCCAGCAGCTTTACTAGCGGGAGTGGCAATGAGCAGTACTTC,NA,TRBD2,TRBJ2-5,TRBV7-2
CAISESAVGPDQETQYF,TGTGCCATCAGTGAGTCCGCGGTGGGCCCCGACCAAGAGACCCAGTACTTC,few,NA,TRBJ2-5,TRBV10-3
CASSIRRDSNGGDTQYF,TGTGCCAGTAGTATAAGACGGGACTCCAACGGTGGGGATACGCAGTATTTT,NA,NA,TRBJ2-3,TRBV19
CASSPQAGVETQYF,TGTGCCAGCAGTCCCCAAGCGGGAGTTGAGACCCAGTACTTC,NA,TRBD2,TRBJ2-5,TRBV6-2/TRBV6-3
CASSPWDRDGYTF,TGTGCCAGCAGCCCTTGGGACAGGGACGGCTACACCTTC,NA,TRBD1,TRBJ1-2,TRBV7-2
CATSRGQGIGELFF,TGTGCCACCAGCAGAGGACAGGGCATCGGGGAGCTGTTTTTT,few,TRBD1,TRBJ2-2,TRBV15
CASNLTGSEQFF,TGTGCCAGCAACTTAACTGGGAGTGAGCAGTTCTTC,NA,NA,TRBJ2-1,TRBV7-3
CSARVLRLAGVETQYF,TGCAGTGCTAGAGTTCTGCGTCTAGCGGGAGTGGAGACCCAGTACTTC,NA,TRBD2,TRBJ2-5,TRBV20-1
CASSEARRSEQYF,TGTGCCAGCAGTGAAGCGCGAAGGAGTGAGCAGTACTTC,NA,NA,TRBJ2-4,TRBV6-1
CASSTSGGKQYF,TGTGCCAGTTCGACTAGCGGGGGGAAGCAGTACTTC,NA,TRBD2,TRBJ2-5,TRBV3-1
CASSQEIRVRGYTF,TGCGCCAGCAGCCAAGAAATCAGGGTTCGGGGCTACACCTTC,NA,NA,TRBJ1-2,TRBV4-3
CASSKGQANEQFF,TGTGCCAGCAGTAAGGGGCAGGCCAATGAGCAGTTCTTC,NA,NA,TRBJ2-1,TRBV6-4
CASSFIRAGANVLTF,TGTGCCAGCAGTTTTATTAGGGCTGGGGCCAACGTCCTGACTTTC,once,NA,TRBJ2-6,TRBV12-3/TRBV12-4
CSAAGDYEQYF,TGCAGTGCTGCAGGGGATTACGAGCAGTACTTC,NA,NA,TRBJ2-7,TRBV20-1
CASSLGQGRNGYTF,TGTGCCAGCAGCTTAGGGCAGGGGAGGAATGGCTACACCTTC,NA,NA,TRBJ1-2,TRBV7-2
CSAGGKGSQPQHF,TGCAGTGCTGGAGGGAAGGGAAGCCAGCCCCAGCATTTT,NA,NA,TRBJ1-5,TRBV20-1
CASRDLTGASYEQYF,TGTGCCAGCAGAGACCTAACAGGGGCCTCCTACGAGCAGTACTTC,NA,TRBD1,TRBJ2-7,TRBV6-6
CASSLGPAGGTDTQYF,TGTGCCAGCAGCTTGGGCCCAGCGGGAGGGACAGATACGCAGTATTTT,few,TRBD2,TRBJ2-3,TRBV7-2
CSARDCDSTDTQYF,TGCAGTGCTAGAGATTGTGATTCCACAGATACGCAGTATTTT,NA,NA,TRBJ2-3,TRBV20-1
CAISESVAETQYF,TGTGCCATCAGTGAGTCGGTCGCGGAGACCCAGTACTTC,NA,NA,TRBJ2-5,TRBV10-3
CASSLVASRYNEQYF,TGCGCCAGCAGCTTGGTGGCTAGCAGATACAATGAGCAGTACTTC,NA,NA,TRBJ2-5,TRBV5-1
CASSQDYQDTQYF,TGTGCCAGCAGCCAAGATTACCAAGATACGCAGTATTTT,NA,NA,TRBJ2-3,TRBV3-1